The rows below give T cell receptor beta chains drawn from one sample of a study. TCRdb re-called the 5' RACE reads through MiXCR, storing one row per CDR3 protein. This table holds around 5,300 distinct CDR3 sequences, around 70% found once. The material sequenced was naive CD4+ T cells sorted from blood. The source is a female donor with breast cancer. Both conserved end residues are part of each CDR3. The D gene is left open where the match is weak. Only part of the rows carry a size: once, few, many, or a class if the clone is expanded.

cdr3_aa	cdr3_nt	v_call	j_call	d_call	cdr3_length	clone_size
CASSKGIQGRDTEAFF	TGTGCCAGCAGCAAGGGAATCCAGGGGAGGGACACTGAAGCTTTCTTT	TRBV11-2	TRBJ1-1	-	16	-
CASSYSGQGIKYGYTF	TGTGCCAGCAGTTACTCGGGACAGGGGATTAAATATGGCTACACCTTC	TRBV6-5	TRBJ1-2	TRBD1	16	-
CASSATGSSETQYF	TGTGCCAGCAGCGCCACAGGGTCATCAGAGACCCAGTACTTC	TRBV7-3	TRBJ2-5	-	14	-
CSANGQVYNEQFF	TGCAGTGCTAACGGACAGGTATACAATGAGCAGTTCTTC	TRBV20-1	TRBJ2-1	TRBD1	13	-
CSADGLADTDTQYF	TGCAGTGCTGACGGACTAGCGGACACAGATACGCAGTATTTT	TRBV20-1	TRBJ2-3	TRBD2	14	-
CASSVTGPNEAFF	TGTGCCAGCAGTGTAACAGGACCCAATGAAGCTTTCTTT	TRBV6-1	TRBJ1-1	-	13	-
CASSPQPQHF	TGTGCCAGCAGTCCCCAACCCCAGCATTTT	TRBV6-4	TRBJ1-5	-	10	-
CASRMGTRGLDTQYF	TGCGCCAGCAGGATGGGGACTAGGGGTTTGGATACGCAGTATTTT	TRBV10-2	TRBJ2-3	TRBD2	15	-
CASRIGGRTGELFF	TGTGCCAGCAGAATTGGGGGTCGCACCGGGGAGCTGTTTTTT	TRBV7-9	TRBJ2-2	-	14	-
CASSELPGGYNEQFF	TGTGCCAGCAGTGAGCTACCCGGGGGCTACAATGAGCAGTTCTTC	TRBV6-4	TRBJ2-1	-	15	few
CSATGRGNQETQYF	TGCAGCGCCACCGGACGAGGAAACCAAGAGACCCAGTACTTC	TRBV29-1	TRBJ2-5	-	14	-
CSARNAYTQYF	TGCAGTGCGAGAAACGCTTATACGCAGTATTTT	TRBV20-1	TRBJ2-3	-	11	-
CASSPLAGMGQPQHF	TGTGCCAGCAGCCCCCTCGCAGGGATGGGTCAGCCCCAGCATTTT	TRBV6-1	TRBJ1-5	-	15	-
CASSLDGTTGGYTF	TGCGCCAGCAGCTTAGATGGGACAACTGGTGGCTACACCTTC	TRBV5-1	TRBJ1-2	-	14	-